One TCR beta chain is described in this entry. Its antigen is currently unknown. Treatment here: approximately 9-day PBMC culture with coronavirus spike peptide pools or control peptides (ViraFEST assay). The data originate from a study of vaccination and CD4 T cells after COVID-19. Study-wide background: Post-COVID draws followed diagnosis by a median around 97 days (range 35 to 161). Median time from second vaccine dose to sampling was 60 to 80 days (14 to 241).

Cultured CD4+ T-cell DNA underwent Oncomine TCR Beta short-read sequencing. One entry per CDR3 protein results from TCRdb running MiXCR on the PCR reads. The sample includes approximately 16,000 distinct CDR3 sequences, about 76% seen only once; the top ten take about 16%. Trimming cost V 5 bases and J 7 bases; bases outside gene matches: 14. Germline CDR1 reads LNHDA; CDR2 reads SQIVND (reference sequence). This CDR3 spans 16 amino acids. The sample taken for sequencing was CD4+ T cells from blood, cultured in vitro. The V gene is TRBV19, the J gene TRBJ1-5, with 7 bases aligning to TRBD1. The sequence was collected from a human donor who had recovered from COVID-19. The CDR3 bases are TGTGCCAGTAGTGCACACCAGGGGGTAGGAGGGCAGCCCCAGCATTTT. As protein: CASSAHQGVGGQPQHF.